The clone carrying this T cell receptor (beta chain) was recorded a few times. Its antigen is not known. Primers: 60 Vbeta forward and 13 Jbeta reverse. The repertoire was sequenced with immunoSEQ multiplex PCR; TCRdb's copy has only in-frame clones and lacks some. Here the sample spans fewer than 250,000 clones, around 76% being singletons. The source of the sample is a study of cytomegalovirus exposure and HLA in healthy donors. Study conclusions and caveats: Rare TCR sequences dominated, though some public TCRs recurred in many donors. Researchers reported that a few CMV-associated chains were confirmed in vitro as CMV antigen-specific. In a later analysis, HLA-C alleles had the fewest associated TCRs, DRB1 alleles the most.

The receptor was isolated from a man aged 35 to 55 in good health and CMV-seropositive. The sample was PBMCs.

The chain's CDR3 is CASSEALAGWSGANVLTF. Here the CDR3 DNA reads TGTGCCAGCAGTGAAGCGTTAGCAGGGTGGTCTGGGGCCAACGTCCTGACTTTC. This rearrangement joins TRBV6-1 to TRBJ2-6, with a tentative D call TRBD1 (5 bases). Germline values: CDR1 MNHNS, CDR2 SASEGT. Trimming stripped 0 bases from V and 1 base from J, with 13 bases between. CDR3 length equals 18 residues.